This T cell receptor (beta chain) was recovered during a study of OX40 agonist ivuxolimab in advanced cancers. Germline V gene data show CDR1 as SGHVS and CDR2 as FNYEAQ. The CDR3 spans 14 residues. V lost 5 bases to trimming and J lost 4 bases, with 13 bases between them. Profiling relied on immunoSEQ multiplex PCR, and the TCRdb table lists in-frame clones only, not all of them. The table records approximately 98,000 clones, approximately 90% of them present only once. Source: CD4+ or CD8+ T cells sorted from blood, taken in a trial of the OX40 agonist ivuxolimab. This chain links TRBV7-6 with TRBJ2-3; D is uncertain. The sequence derives from an adult with an advanced solid tumor such as melanoma, head and neck, liver or kidney cancer. This CDR3 is CASSRDGAADTQYF. Written as DNA, the CDR3 is TGTGCCAGCAGCCGCGACGGAGCAGCAGATACGCAGTATTTT.